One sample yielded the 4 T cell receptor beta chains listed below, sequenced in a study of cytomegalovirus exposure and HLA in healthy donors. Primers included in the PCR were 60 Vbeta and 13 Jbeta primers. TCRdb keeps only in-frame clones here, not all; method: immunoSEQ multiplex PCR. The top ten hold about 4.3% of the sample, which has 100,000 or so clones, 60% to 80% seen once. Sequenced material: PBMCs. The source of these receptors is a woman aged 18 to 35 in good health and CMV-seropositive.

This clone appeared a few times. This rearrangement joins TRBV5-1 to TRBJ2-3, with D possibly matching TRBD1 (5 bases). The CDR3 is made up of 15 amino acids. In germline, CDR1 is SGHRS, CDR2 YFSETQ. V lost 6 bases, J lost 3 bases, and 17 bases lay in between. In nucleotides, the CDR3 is TGCGCCAGCACCCCCGGGCAGGGCGAGACAGATACGCAGTATTTT. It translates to CASTPGQGETDTQYF.

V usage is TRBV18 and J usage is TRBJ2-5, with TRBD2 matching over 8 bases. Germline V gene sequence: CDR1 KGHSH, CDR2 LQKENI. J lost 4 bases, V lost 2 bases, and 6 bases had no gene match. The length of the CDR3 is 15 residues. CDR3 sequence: CASSPGTGRVETQYF. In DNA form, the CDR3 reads TGTGCCAGCTCACCAGGGACCGGGAGGGTAGAGACCCAGTACTTC.

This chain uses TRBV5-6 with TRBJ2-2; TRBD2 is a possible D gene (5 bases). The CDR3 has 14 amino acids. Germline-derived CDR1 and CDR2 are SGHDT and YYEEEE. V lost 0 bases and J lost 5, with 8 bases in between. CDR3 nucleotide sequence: TGTGCCAGCAGCTTGGTAGAGGGTACCGGGGAGCTGTTTTTT. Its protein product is CASSLVEGTGELFF.

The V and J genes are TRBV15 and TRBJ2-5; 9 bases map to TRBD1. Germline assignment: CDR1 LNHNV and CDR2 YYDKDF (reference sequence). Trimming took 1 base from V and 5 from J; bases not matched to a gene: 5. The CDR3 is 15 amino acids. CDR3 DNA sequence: TGTGCCACCAGCAGAGGGGACAGGGTAAAGGAGACCCAGTACTTC. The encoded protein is CATSRGDRVKETQYF.